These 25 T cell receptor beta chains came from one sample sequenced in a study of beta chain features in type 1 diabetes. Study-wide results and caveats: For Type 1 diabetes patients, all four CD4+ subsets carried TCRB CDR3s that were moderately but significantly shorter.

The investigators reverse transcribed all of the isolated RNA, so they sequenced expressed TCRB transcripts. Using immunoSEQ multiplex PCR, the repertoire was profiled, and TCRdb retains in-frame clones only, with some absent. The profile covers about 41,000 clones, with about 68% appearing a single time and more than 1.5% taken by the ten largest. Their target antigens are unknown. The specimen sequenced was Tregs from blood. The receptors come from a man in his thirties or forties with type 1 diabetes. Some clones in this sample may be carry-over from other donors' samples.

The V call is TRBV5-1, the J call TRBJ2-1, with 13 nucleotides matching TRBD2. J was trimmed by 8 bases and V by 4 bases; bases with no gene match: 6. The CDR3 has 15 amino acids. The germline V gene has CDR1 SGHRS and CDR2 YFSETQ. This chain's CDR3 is CASSTSGRDQDEQFF. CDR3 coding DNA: TGCGCCAGCAGCACTAGCGGGAGGGATCAGGATGAGCAGTTCTTC.

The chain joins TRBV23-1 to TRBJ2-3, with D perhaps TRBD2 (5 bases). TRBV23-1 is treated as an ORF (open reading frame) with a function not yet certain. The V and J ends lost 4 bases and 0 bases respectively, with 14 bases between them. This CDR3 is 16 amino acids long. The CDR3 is CASSLLARGSTDTQYF. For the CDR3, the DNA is TGCGCCAGCAGTCTTCTGGCTCGGGGTAGCACAGATACGCAGTATTTT.

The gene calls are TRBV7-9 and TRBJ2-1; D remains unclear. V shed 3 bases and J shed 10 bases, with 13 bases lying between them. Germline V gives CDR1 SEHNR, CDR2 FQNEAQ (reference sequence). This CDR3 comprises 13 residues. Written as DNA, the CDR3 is TGTGCCAGCAGCTTGGGCAGGTACGCGGAGCAGTTCTTC. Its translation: CASSLGRYAEQFF.

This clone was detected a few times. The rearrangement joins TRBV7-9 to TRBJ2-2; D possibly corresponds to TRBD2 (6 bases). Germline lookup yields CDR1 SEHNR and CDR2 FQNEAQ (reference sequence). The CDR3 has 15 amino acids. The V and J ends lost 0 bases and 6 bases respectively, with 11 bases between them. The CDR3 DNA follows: TGTGCCAGCAGCTTAGCGATGACGGGGGCCGGGGAGCTGTTTTTT. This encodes CASSLAMTGAGELFF. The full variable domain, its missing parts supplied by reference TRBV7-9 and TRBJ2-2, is DTGVSQNPRHKITKRGQNVTFRCDPISEHNRLYWYRQTLGQGPEFLTYFQNEAQLEKSRLLSDRFSAERPKGSFSTLEIQRTEQGDSAMYLCASSLAMTGAGELFFGEGSRLTVL.

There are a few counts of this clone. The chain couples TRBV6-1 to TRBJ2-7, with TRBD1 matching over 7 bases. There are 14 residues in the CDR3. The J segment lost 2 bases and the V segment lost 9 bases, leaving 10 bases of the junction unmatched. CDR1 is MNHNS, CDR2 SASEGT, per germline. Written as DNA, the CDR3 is TGTGCCAGTACTACGGACGGACAGGCCTACGAGCAGTACTTC. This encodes CASTTDGQAYEQYF.

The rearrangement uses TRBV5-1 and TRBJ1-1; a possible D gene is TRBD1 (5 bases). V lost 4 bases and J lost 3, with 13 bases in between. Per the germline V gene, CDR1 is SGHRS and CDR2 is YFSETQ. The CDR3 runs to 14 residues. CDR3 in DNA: TGCGCCAGCAGCCCCCAGGGTCAGGACACTGAAGCTTTCTTT. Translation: CASSPQGQDTEAFF.

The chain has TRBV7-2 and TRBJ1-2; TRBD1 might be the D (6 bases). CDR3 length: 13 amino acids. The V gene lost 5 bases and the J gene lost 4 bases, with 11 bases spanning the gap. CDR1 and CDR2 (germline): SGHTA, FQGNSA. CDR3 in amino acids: CASSHRELYGYTF. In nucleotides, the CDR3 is TGTGCCAGCAGCCACAGGGAACTCTATGGCTACACCTTC.

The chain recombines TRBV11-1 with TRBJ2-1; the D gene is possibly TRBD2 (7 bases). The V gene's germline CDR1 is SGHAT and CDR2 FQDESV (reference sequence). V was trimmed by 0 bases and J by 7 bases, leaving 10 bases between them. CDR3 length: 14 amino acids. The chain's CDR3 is CASSLAGGPNEQFF. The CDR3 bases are TGTGCCAGCAGCTTAGCGGGGGGGCCGAATGAGCAGTTCTTC.

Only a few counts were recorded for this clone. The CDR3 sequence is CSVGRGGEKLFF. CDR3 nucleotide sequence: TGCAGCGTTGGGCGAGGTGGTGAAAAACTGTTTTTT. V and J are TRBV29-1 and TRBJ1-4; D ambiguous. The CDR3 is 12 amino acids. Trimming took off 4 bases at V and 7 bases at J, with 10 bases between the two ends. Germline V gives CDR1 SQVTM, CDR2 ANQGSEA. Together with reference TRBV29-1 and TRBJ1-4, the CDR3 gives the full variable domain: SAVISQKPSRDICQRGTSLTIQCQVDSQVTMMFWYRQQPGQSLTLIATANQGSEATYESGFVIDKFPISRPNLTFSTLTVSNMSPEDSSIYLCSVGRGGEKLFFGSGTQLSVL.

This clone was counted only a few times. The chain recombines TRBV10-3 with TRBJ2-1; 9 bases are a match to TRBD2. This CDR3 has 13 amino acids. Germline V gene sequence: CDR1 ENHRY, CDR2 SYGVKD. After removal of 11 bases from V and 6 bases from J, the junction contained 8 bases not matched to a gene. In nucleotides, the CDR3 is TGTGCCGCAAGACTAGCGGAGTTCAATGAGCAGTTCTTC. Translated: CAARLAEFNEQFF.

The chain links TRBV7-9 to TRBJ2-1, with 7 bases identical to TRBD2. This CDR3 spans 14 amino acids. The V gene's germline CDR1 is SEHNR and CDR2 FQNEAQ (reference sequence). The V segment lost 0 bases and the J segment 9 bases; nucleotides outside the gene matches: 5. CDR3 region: CASSLATSSGEQFF. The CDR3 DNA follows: TGTGCCAGCAGCTTAGCGACTAGCTCCGGTGAGCAGTTCTTC.

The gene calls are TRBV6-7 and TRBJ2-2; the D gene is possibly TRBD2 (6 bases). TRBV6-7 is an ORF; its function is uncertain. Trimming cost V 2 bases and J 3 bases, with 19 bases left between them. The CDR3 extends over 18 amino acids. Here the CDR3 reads CASSYSPPRGSYTGELFF. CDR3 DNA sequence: TGTGCCAGCAGTTACAGCCCCCCCCGGGGGAGCTACACCGGGGAGCTGTTTTTT.

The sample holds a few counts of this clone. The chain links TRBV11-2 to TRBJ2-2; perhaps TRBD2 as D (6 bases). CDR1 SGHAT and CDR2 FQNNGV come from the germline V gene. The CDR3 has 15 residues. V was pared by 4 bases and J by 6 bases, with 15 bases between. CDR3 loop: CASSSGLLPAGELFF. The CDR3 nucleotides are TGTGCCAGCAGCTCGGGACTCTTGCCCGCCGGGGAGCTGTTTTTT.

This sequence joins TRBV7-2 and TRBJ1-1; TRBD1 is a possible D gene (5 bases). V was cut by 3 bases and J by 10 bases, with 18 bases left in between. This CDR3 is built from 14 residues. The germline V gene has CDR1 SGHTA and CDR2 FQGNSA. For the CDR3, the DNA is TGTGCCAGCAGCTTCCTCGGCCTCACGGGGGGAGCTTTCTTT. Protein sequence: CASSFLGLTGGAFF.

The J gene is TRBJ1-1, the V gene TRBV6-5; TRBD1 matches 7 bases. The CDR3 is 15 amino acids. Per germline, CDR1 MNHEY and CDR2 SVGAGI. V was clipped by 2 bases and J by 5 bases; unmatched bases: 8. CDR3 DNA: TGTGCCAGCAGTTACACCCGACAGGGAAGGACTGAAGCTTTCTTT. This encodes CASSYTRQGRTEAFF.

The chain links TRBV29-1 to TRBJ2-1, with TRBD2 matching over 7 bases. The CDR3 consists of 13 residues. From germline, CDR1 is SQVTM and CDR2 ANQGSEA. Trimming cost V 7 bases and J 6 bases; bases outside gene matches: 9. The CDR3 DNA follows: TGCAGCGACGAAGTAGCTAGCGGCAATGAGCAGTTCTTC. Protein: CSDEVASGNEQFF.

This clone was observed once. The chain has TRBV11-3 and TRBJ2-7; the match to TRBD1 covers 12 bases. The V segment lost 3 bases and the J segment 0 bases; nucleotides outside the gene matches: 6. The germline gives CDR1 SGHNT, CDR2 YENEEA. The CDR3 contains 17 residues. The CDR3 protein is CASSLGQGAFRSYEQYF. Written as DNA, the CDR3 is TGTGCCAGCAGCTTGGGACAGGGGGCTTTCCGCTCCTACGAGCAGTACTTC.

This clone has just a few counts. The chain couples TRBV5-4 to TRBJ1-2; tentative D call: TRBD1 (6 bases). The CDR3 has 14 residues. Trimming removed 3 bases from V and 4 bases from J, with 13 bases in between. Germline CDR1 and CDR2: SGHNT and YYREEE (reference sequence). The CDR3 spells CASSWDTTSYGYTF. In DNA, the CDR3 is TGTGCCAGCAGCTGGGACACGACCTCCTATGGCTACACCTTC.

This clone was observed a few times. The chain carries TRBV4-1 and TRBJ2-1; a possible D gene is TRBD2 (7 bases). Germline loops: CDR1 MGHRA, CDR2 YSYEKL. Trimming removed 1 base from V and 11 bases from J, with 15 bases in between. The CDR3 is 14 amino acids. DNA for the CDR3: TGCGCCAGCAGCCAAGGAACGGGGGGCCCTAAGCAGTTCTTC. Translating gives CASSQGTGGPKQFF.

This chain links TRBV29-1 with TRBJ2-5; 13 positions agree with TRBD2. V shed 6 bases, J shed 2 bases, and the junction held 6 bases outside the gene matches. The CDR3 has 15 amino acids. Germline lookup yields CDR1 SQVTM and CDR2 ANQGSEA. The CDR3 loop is CSVSTSGRRQETQYF. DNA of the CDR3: TGCAGCGTCTCGACTAGCGGGAGGAGACAAGAGACCCAGTACTTC.

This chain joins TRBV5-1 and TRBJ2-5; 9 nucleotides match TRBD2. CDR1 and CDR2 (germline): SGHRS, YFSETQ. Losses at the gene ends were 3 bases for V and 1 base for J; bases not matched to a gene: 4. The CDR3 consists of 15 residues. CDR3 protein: CASSWGSGGQETQYF. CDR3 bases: TGCGCCAGCAGCTGGGGTAGCGGGGGCCAAGAGACCCAGTACTTC.

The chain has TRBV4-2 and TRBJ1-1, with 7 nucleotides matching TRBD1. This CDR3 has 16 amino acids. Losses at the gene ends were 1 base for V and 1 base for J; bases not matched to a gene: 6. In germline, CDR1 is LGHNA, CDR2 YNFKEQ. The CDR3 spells CASSQGVGTANTEAFF. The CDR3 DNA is TGTGCCAGCAGCCAAGGAGTGGGGACAGCGAACACTGAAGCTTTCTTT.

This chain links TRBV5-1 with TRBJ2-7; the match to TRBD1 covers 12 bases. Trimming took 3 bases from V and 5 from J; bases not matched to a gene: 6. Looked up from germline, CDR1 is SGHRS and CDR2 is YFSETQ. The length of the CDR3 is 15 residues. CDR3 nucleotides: TGCGCCAGCAGCTCGCCGGGACAGGGGGCACACGAGCAGTACTTC. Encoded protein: CASSSPGQGAHEQYF. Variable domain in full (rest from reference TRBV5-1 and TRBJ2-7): KAGVTQTPRYLIKTRGQQVTLSCSPISGHRSVSWYQQTPGQGLQFLFEYFSETQRNKGNFPGRFSGRQFSNSRSEMNVSTLELGDSALYLCASSSPGQGAHEQYFGPGTRLTVT.

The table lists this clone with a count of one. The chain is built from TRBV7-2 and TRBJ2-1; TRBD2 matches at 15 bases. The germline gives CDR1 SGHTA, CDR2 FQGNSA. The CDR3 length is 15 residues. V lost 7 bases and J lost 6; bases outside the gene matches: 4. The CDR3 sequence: CASTRGLAGGNEQFF. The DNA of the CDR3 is TGTGCCAGCACCAGGGGACTAGCGGGGGGCAATGAGCAGTTCTTC.

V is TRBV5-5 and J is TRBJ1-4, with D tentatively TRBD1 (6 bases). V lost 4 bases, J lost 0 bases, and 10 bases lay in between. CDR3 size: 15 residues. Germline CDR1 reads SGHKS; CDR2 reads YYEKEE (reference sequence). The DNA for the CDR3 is TGTGCCAGCAGCCCACGGACAGCAACTAATGAAAAACTGTTTTTT. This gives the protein CASSPRTATNEKLFF.